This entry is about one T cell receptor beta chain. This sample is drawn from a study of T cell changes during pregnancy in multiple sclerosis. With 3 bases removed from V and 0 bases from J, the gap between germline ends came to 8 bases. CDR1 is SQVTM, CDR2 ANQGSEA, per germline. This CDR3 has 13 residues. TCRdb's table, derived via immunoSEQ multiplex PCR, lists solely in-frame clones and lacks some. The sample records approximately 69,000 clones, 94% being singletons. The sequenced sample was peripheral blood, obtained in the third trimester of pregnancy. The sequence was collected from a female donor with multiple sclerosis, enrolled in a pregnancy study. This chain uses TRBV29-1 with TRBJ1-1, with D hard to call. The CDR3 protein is CSVERGLNTEAFF. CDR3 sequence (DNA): TGCAGCGTTGAGCGAGGGTTGAACACTGAAGCTTTCTTT.